This paragraph covers one T cell receptor (beta chain) sequence. The data are from a study of blood T cell repertoires in COVID-19. Data came from immunoSEQ multiplex PCR; TCRdb stores just in-frame clones and leaves some out. The repertoire holds about 78,000 clones, around nine tenths seen once, with approximately 1.9% in the top ten. Germline CDR1 and CDR2: MDHEN and SYDVKM. The CDR3 sequence is 14 residues long. V was pared by 9 bases and J by 8 bases, with 15 bases of the junction left unmatched. Sequenced sample: peripheral blood. The TCR sequence derives from a woman aged 55-70 years with acute or convalescent COVID-19. The chain has TRBV28 and TRBJ1-2; 7 nucleotides agree with TRBD1. The CDR3 loop is CASLLGTDYRGYTF. CDR3 sequence (DNA): TGTGCCAGTCTCCTCGGGACAGATTATAGGGGCTACACCTTC.